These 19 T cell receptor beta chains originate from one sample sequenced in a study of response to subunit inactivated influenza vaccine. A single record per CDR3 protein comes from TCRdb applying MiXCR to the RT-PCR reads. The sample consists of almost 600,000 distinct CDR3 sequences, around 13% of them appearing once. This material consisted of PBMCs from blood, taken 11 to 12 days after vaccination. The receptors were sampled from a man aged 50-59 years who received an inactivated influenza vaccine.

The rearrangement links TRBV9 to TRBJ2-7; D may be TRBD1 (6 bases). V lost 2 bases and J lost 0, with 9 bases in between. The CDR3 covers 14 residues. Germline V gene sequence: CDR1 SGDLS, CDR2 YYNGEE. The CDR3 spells CASSVGDTSYEQYF. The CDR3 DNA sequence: TGTGCCAGCAGCGTTGGGGACACCTCCTACGAGCAGTACTTC.

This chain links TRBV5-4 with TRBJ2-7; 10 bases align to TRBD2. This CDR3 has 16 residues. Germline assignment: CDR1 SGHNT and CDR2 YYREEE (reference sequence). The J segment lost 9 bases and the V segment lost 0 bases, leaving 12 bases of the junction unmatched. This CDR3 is CASSLGVASGSGVQYF. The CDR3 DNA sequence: TGTGCCAGCAGCTTGGGCGTGGCTAGCGGGAGCGGAGTGCAGTACTTC.

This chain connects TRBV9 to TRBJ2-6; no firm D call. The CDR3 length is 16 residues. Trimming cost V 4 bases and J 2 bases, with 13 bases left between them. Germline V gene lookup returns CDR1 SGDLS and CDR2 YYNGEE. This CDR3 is CASSPRGDPGANVLTF. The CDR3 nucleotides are TGTGCCAGCAGCCCTAGAGGCGATCCTGGGGCCAACGTCCTGACTTTC.

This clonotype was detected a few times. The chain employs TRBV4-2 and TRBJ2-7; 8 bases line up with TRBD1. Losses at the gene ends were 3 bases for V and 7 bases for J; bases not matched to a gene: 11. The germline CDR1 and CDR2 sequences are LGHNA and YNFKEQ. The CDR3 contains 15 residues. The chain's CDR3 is CASSHSRTGTGEQYF. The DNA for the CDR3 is TGTGCCAGCAGCCACTCGCGGACAGGGACCGGGGAGCAGTACTTC.

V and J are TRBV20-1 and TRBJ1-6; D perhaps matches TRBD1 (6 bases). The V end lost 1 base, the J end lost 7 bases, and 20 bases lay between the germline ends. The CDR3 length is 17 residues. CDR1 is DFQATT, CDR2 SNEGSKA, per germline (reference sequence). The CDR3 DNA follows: TGCAGTGCTAGAGGCCCTATAGGACAGACTGGGAATTCACCCCTCCACTTT. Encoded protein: CSARGPIGQTGNSPLHF.

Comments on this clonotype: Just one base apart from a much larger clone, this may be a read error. The CDR3 sequence is CAIRSKPWDNTIYF. CDR3 coding DNA: TGTGCCATCAGGTCCAAACCTTGGGATAACACCATATATTTT. The chain couples TRBV10-3 to TRBJ1-3; no firm D call. Trimming cost V 6 bases and J 7 bases, with 16 bases left between them. The CDR3 runs to 14 residues. Looked up from germline, CDR1 is ENHRY and CDR2 is SYGVKD.

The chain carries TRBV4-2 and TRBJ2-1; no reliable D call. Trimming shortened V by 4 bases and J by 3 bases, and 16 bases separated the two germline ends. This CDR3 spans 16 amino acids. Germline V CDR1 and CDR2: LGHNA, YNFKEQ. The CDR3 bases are TGTGCCAGCAGCCTCGGCCCGGAGACAAGCTACAATGAGCAGTTCTTC. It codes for CASSLGPETSYNEQFF.

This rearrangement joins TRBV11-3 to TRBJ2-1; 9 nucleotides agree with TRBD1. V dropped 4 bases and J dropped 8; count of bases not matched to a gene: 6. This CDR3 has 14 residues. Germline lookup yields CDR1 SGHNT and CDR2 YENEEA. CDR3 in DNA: TGTGCCAGCAGCTCAGGGACAGGGTTCGATGAGCAGTTCTTC. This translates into CASSSGTGFDEQFF.

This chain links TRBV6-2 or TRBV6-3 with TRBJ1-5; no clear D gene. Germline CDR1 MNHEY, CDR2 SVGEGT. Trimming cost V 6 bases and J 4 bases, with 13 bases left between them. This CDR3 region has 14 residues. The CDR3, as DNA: TGTGCCAGCAGGGAGGGAGAAACTAATCAGCCCCAGCATTTT. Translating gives CASREGETNQPQHF.

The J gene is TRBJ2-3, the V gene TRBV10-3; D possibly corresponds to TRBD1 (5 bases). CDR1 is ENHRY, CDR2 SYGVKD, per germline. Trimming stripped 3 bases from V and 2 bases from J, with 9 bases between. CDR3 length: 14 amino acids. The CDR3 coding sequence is TGTGCCATCAGTGAACAGGCCTTCACAGATACGCAGTATTTT. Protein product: CAISEQAFTDTQYF.

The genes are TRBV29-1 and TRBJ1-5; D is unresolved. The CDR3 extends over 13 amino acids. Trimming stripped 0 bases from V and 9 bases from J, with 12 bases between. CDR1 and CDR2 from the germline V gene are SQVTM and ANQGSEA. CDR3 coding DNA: TGCAGCGTTGAAGATTCCCCGTTAGGGCCCCAGCATTTT. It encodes CSVEDSPLGPQHF.

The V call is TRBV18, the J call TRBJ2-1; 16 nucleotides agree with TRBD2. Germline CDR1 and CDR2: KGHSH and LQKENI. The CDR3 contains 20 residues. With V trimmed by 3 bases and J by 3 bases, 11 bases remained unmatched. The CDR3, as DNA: TGTGCCAGCTCACCCGGGACTAGCGGGAGGGCGTCGTCGTTCTACAATGAGCAGTTCTTC. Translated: CASSPGTSGRASSFYNEQFF.

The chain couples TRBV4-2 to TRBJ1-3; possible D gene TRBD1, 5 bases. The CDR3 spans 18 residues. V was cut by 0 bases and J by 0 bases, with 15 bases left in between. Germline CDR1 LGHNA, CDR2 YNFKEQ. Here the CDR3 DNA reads TGTGCCAGCAGCCAAGATCAAGGGCCAGGGTCCTCTGGAAACACCATATATTTT. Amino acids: CASSQDQGPGSSGNTIYF.

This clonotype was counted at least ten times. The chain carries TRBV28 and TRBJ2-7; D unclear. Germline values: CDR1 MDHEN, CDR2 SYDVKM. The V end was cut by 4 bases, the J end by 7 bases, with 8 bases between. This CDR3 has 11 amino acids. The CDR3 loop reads CASSSPKEQYF. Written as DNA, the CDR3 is TGTGCCAGCAGTTCTCCGAAAGAGCAGTACTTC.

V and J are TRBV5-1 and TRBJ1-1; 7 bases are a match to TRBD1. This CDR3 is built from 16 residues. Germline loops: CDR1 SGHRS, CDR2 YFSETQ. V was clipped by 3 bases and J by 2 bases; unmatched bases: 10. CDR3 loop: CASSYTPTGVNTEAFF. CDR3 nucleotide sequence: TGCGCCAGCAGCTATACACCCACAGGGGTCAACACTGAAGCTTTCTTT.

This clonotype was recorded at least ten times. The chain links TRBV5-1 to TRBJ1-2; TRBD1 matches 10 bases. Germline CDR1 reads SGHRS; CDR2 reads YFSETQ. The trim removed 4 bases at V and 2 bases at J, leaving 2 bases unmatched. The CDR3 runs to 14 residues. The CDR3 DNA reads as TGCGCCAGCAGCATGACAGGGGGCAACTATGGCTACACCTTC. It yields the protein CASSMTGGNYGYTF.

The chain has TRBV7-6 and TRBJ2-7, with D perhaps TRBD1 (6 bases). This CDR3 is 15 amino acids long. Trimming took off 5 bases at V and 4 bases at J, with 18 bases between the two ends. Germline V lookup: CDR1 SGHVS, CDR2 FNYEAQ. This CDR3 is CASSLRQGSEYEQYF. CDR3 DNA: TGTGCCAGCAGCCTAAGGCAGGGGTCGGAGTACGAGCAGTACTTC.

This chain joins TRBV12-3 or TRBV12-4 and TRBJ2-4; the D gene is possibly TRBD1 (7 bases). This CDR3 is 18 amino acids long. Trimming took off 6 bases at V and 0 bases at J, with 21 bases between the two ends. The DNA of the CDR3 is TGTGCCAGCAGACCCGGGGGACAGTCTTTTTTAGCCAAAAACATTCAGTACTTC. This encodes CASRPGGQSFLAKNIQYF.

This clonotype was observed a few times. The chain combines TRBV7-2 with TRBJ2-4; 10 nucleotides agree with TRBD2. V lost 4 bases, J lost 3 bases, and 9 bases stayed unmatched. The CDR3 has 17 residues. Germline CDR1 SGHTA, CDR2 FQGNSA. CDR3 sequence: CASSSYNIAGGKNIQYF. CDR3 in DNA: TGTGCCAGCAGCTCTTACAACATAGCGGGGGGCAAAAACATTCAGTACTTC.